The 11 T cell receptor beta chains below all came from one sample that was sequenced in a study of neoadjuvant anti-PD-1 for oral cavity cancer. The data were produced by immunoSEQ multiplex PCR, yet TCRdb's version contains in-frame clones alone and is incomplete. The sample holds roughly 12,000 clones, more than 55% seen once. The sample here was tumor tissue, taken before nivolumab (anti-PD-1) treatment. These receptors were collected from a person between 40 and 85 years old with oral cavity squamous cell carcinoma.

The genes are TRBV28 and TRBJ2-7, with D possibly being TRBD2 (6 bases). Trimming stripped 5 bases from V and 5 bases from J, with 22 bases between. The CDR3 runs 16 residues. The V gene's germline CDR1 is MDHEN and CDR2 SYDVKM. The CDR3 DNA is TGTGCCAGCAGTCTGGGCGGGACTGGAGGAGTCCACGAGCAGTACTTC. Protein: CASSLGGTGGVHEQYF.

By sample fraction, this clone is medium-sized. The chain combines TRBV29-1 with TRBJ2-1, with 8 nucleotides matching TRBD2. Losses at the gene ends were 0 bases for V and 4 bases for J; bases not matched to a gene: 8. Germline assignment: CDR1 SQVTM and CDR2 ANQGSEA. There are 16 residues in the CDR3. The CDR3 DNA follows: TGCAGCGTTGAAGATCCGGAGCGGGAGTCGTACAATGAGCAGTTCTTC. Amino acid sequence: CSVEDPERESYNEQFF.

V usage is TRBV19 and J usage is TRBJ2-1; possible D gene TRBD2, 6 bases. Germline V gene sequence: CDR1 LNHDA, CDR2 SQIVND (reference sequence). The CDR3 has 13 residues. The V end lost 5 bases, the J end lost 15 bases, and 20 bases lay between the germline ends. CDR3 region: CASSGTVGGERFF. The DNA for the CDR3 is TGTGCCAGTAGTGGTACCGTTGGAGGGGAACGGTTCTTC.

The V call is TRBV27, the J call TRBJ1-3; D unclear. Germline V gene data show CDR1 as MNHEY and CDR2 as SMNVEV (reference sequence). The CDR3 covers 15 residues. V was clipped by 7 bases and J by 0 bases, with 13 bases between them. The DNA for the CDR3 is TGTGCCAGCATGGGCTTGGGATTCTCTGGAAACACCATATATTTT. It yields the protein CASMGLGFSGNTIYF.

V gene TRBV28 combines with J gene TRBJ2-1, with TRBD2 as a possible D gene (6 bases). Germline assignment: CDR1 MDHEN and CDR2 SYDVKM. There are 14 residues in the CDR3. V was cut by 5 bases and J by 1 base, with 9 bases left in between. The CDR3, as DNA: TGTGCCAGCAGTATTCGGGGGTCCTACAATGAGCAGTTCTTC. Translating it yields CASSIRGSYNEQFF. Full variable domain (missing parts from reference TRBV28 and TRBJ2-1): DVKVTQSSRYLVKRTGEKVFLECVQDMDHENMFWYRQDPGLGLRLIYFSYDVKMKEKGDIPEGYSVSREKKERFSLILESASTNQTSMYLCASSIRGSYNEQFFGPGTRLTVL.

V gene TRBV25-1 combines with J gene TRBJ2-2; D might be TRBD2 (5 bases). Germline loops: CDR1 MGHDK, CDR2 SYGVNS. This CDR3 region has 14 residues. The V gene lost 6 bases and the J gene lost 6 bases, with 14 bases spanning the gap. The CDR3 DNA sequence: TGTGCCAGCAGGGACCGGGGAGTAGCCGGGGAGCTGTTTTTT. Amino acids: CASRDRGVAGELFF. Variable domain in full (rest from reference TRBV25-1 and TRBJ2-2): EADIYQTPRYLVIGTGKKITLECSQTMGHDKMYWYQQDPGMELHLIHYSYGVNSTEKGDLSSESTVSRIRTEHFPLTLESARPSHTSQYLCASRDRGVAGELFFGEGSRLTVL.

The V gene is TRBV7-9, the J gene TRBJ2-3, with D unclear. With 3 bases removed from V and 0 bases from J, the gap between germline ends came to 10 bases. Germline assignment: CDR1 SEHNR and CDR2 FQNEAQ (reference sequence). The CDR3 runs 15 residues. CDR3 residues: CASSLGIVSTDTQYF. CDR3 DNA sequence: TGTGCCAGCAGCTTGGGTATCGTTAGCACAGATACGCAGTATTTT.

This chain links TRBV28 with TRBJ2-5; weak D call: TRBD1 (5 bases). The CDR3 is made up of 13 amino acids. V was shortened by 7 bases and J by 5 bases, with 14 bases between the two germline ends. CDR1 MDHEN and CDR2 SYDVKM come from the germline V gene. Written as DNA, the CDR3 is TGTGCCAGCAAACTGGACATTGCGGAGACCCAGTACTTC. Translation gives CASKLDIAETQYF.

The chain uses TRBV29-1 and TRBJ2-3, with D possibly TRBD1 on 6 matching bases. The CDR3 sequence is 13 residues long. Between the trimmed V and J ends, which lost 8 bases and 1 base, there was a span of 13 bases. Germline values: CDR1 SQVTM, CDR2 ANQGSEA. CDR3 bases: TGCAGCTTTCTAGCAGGGGGCACAGATACGCAGTATTTT. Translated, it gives CSFLAGGTDTQYF.

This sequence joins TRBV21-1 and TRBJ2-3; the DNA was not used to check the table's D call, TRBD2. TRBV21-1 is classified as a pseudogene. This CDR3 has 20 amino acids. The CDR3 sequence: CASTEHLLDIAGRSTDTQYF. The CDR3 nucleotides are TGTGCCAGCACCGAGCACCTACTCGACATAGCCGGGAGGAGCACAGATACGCAGTATTTT.

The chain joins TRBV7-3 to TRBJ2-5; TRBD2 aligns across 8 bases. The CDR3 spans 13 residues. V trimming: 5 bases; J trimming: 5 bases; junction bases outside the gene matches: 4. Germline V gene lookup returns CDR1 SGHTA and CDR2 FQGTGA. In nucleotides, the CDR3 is TGTGCCAGCAGCACCCAGCGGGGGGAGACCCAGTACTTC. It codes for CASSTQRGETQYF.